One and the same sample provided the 6 T cell receptor beta chains below, sequenced in a study of blood T cell repertoires in COVID-19. TCRdb's copy holds only in-frame clones and misses some; the assay was immunoSEQ multiplex PCR. The profile covers around 370,000 clones, with nearly 90% appearing a single time and 6% to 7.5% taken by the ten largest. The specimen sequenced was peripheral blood. The receptors derive from a man between 18 and 35 years old with active or convalescent COVID-19.

The CDR3 DNA reads TGTGCCAGCAGTTTAGGGCCTACCAATGAGCAGTTCTTC. Its protein product is CASSLGPTNEQFF. The chain carries TRBV27 and TRBJ2-1, with D unresolved. Per germline, CDR1 MNHEY and CDR2 SMNVEV (reference sequence). V lost 2 bases and J 6 bases, leaving 8 bases between the germline ends. The CDR3 has 13 amino acids.

V is TRBV7-2 and J is TRBJ2-7; 8 bases are a match to TRBD2. The J segment lost 5 bases and the V segment lost 6 bases, leaving 6 bases of the junction unmatched. This CDR3 comprises 13 residues. CDR1 and CDR2 from the germline V gene are SGHTA and FQGNSA. In nucleotides, the CDR3 is TGTGCCAGCAGGTCCGGGACTAGTGACGAGCAGTACTTC. Protein product: CASRSGTSDEQYF.

In this sample, this clone turned up once. The J gene is TRBJ1-2, the V gene TRBV3-1 (or the pseudogene TRBV3-2); 7 bases match TRBD1. The CDR3 contains 15 residues. CDR1 is LGHDT and CDR2 is YNNKEL in the germline V gene (reference sequence). V trimming: 0 bases; J trimming: 5 bases; junction bases outside the gene matches: 6. This chain's CDR3 is CASSQDGQERYGYTF. For the CDR3, the DNA is TGTGCCAGCAGCCAAGATGGACAGGAGAGGTATGGCTACACCTTC.

CDR3 nucleotide sequence: TGTGCCAGTCGACAGAGAAATTCACCCCTCCACTTT. Residues: CASRQRNSPLHF. The J gene is TRBJ1-6, the V gene TRBV18; D is perhaps TRBD1 (5 bases). Germline V CDR1 and CDR2: KGHSH, LQKENI. CDR3 length: 12 amino acids. The V end was cut by 9 bases, the J end by 7 bases, with 10 bases between.

The gene calls are TRBV9 and TRBJ2-3; D is unclear. Trimming removed 0 bases from V and 5 bases from J, with 4 bases in between. Germline V gives CDR1 SGDLS, CDR2 YYNGEE. This CDR3 region has 12 residues. CDR3 DNA sequence: TGTGCCAGCAGCGTAGTCAGAGATACGCAGTATTTT. Translating it yields CASSVVRDTQYF.

This clone was found once. V and J are TRBV6-1 and TRBJ1-5, with D maybe TRBD1 (6 bases). Germline assignment: CDR1 MNHNS and CDR2 SASEGT. There are 16 residues in the CDR3. V lost 0 bases and J 3 bases, leaving 12 bases between the germline ends. CDR3 bases: TGTGCCAGCAGTGAAGCGGGGGCAGGGCTCAATCAGCCCCAGCATTTT. It codes for CASSEAGAGLNQPQHF.